Listed here is a single TCR beta chain. The target antigen is unknown. The naive CD8 population came from CD45RO-negative cells selected for CCR7, without terminally differentiated effector memory CD45RA+ cells. The data derive from a study of shared clonotypes between healthy human individuals. General study findings and limits: Memory subsets generally showed lower estimated richness than naive subsets. For naive CD4 cells, 4% to 6% of clonotypes were shared across a handful of donors.

This CDR3 spans 13 amino acids. Germline assignment: CDR1 MNHEY and CDR2 SVGAGI. V lost 5 bases to trimming and J lost 4 bases; unmatched junction nucleotides: 1. The DNA input per sorted-subset replicate PCR was about 220 ng, corresponding to 30,000 or so T cell genomes. Profiled with immunoSEQ multiplex PCR; TCRdb holds only in-frame clones, not every one. The data contain millions of clones, 85% to 95% of them singletons. This sequence joins TRBV6-5 and TRBJ2-2; 7 bases line up with TRBD1. The sample taken for sequencing was naive CD8+ T cells sorted from blood. The sequence was obtained from a man aged 18 to 35 in good health. The CDR3 region has the DNA TGTGCCAGCAGTGACAGGGTCACCGGGGAGCTGTTTTTT. This codes for CASSDRVTGELFF.